The source of this TCR beta chain is a study of control samples from healthy donors and cancer patients. The assay was immunoSEQ multiplex PCR, and TCRdb's table has in-frame clones only and misses some. Among some 140,000 clones listed, roughly 92% were seen once. This CDR3 region has 14 residues. Trimming took 7 bases from V and 5 from J; bases not matched to a gene: 9. Germline CDR1 reads ENHRY; CDR2 reads SYGVKD. V is TRBV10-3 and J is TRBJ2-7; 9 positions match TRBD2. Sequencing input: blood. This TCR was recovered from a man aged 25-40 years in good health. This CDR3 is CAITPREGLNEQYF. CDR3 in DNA: TGTGCCATCACTCCGCGGGAGGGCCTCAACGAGCAGTACTTC.